This T cell receptor beta chain was captured in a study of cytomegalovirus exposure and HLA in healthy donors. Study-wide points: Cytomegalovirus-associated TCR beta chains were listed, numbering approximately 150. Later analysis demonstrated an association between a missense DCLRE1C variant and TCR beta V- and J-gene trimming. CMV antigen specificity of a few CMV-associated chains was confirmed in vitro. Sequences of the TCR beta chain were said to predict the HLA-A and HLA-B alleles of most subjects accurately.

In regard to this clone: The antigen is not known.

The PCR made use of 60 Vbeta and 13 Jbeta primers. The table came from immunoSEQ multiplex PCR; TCRdb's copy has only in-frame clones and leaves some out. The profile shows over 150,000 clones, 80% to 90% of them singletons. Germline lookup yields CDR1 SGHNT and CDR2 YYREEE (reference sequence). The CDR3 length is 13 residues. V lost 4 bases, J lost 8 bases, and 13 bases lay in between. Sequencing was done on a sample of PBMCs. The TCR was taken from a man in his thirties or forties in good health and CMV-seropositive. This chain links TRBV5-4 with TRBJ2-1, with D possibly being TRBD2 (5 bases). CDR3 sequence reads: CASSISEGDEQFF. CDR3 nucleotides: TGTGCCAGCAGCATAAGTGAGGGTGATGAGCAGTTCTTC.